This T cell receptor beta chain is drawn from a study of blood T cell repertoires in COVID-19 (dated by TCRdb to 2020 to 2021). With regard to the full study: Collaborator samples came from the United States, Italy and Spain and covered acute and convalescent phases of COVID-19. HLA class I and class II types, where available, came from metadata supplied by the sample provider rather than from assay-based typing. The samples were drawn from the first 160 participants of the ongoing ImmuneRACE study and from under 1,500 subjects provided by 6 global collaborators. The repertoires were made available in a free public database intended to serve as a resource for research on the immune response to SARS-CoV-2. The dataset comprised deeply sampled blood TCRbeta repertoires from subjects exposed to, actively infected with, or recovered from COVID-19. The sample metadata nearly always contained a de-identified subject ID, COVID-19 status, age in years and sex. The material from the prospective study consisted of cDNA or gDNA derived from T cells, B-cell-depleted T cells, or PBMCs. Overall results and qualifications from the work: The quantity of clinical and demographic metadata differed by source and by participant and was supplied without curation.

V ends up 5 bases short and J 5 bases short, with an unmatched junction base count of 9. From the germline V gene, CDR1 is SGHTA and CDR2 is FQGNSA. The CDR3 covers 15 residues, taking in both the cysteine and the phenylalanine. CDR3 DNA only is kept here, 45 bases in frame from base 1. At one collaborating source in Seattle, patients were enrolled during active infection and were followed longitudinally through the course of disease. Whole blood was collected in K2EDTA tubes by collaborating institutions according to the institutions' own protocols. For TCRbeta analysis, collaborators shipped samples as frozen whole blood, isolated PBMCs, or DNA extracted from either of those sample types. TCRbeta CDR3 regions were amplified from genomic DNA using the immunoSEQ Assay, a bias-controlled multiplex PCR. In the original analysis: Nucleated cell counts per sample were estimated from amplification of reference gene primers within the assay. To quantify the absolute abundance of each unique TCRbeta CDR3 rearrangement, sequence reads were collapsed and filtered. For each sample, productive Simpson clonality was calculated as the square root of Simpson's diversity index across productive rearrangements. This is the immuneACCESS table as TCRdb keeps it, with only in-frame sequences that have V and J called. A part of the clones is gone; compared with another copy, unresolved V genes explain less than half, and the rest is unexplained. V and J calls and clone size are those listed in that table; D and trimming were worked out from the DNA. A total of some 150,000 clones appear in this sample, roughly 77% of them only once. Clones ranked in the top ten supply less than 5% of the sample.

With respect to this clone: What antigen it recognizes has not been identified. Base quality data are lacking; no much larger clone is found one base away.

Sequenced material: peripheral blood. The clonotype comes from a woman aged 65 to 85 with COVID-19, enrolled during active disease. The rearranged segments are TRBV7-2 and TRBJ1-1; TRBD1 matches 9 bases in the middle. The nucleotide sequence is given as TGTGCCAGCAGCACACAACAGGGGGCTAAGACTGAAGCTTTCTTT. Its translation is CASSTQQGAKTEAFF.